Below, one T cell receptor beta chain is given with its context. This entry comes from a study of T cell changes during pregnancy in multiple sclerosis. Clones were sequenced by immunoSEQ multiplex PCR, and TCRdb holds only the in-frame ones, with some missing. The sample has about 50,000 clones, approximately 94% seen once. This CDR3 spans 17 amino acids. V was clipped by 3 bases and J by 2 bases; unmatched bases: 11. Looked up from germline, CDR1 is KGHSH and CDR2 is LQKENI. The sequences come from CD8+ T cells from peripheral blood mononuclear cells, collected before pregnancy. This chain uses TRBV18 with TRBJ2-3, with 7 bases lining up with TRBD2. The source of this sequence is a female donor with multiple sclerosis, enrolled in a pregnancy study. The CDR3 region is CASSPVLAEGITDTQYF. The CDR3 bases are TGTGCCAGCTCACCGGTGCTAGCGGAAGGTATCACAGATACGCAGTATTTT.